This note documents a single T cell receptor (beta chain) sequence. These data are taken from a study of blood T cell repertoires in COVID-19. In the study overall: Collection of acute and convalescent COVID-19 samples took place in the United States, Italy and Spain. T cells, B-cell-depleted T cells, or PBMCs provided the cDNA or gDNA that served as material.

The assay was immunoSEQ multiplex PCR, and TCRdb's table has in-frame clones only and misses some. This table has 160,000 or so clones, roughly nine tenths appearing once. The CDR3 consists of 15 residues. Germline lookup yields CDR1 MNHEY and CDR2 SVGAGI. V was shortened by 7 bases and J by 5 bases, with 18 bases between the two germline ends. This clonotype was obtained from a woman in her seventies with acute or convalescent COVID-19. What was sequenced was peripheral blood. The chain combines TRBV6-5 with TRBJ1-5; possibly TRBD1 for D (5 bases). The chain's CDR3 is CASKHRPIDYQPQHF. Here the CDR3 DNA reads TGTGCCAGCAAGCACAGGCCGATAGACTATCAGCCCCAGCATTTT.